The rows below give T cell receptor beta chains drawn from one sample of a study of prognosis after radiotherapy for stage I lung cancer. TCRdb processed the multiplex PCR reads anew with MiXCR; each CDR3 protein has one entry. The sample holds more than 25,000 distinct CDR3 sequences, about 32% seen once. Sequencing was performed on PBMCs, taken before or after stereotactic body radiation therapy (not recorded which). These receptors all come from a donor at least 50 years old with non-small cell lung cancer. The CDR3 runs from the conserved cysteine through the conserved F or W. D genes are given only for firm matches. The size of a clone is reported for some rows only, either as once, few or many, or as a class for expanded clones.

D,V,J,size,CDR3,DNA
-,TRBV27,TRBJ2-3,-,CASSLEGFQYF,TGTGCCAGCAGTTTGGAAGGTTTCCAGTATTTT
-,TRBV5-1,TRBJ2-1,-,CASSLAAWGGNEQFF,TGCGCCAGCAGCTTAGCCGCGTGGGGTGGTAATGAGCAGTTCTTC
-,TRBV2,TRBJ2-7,many,CASSVGSVDASYEQYF,TGTGCCAGCAGTGTGGGCTCAGTCGACGCCTCCTACGAGCAGTACTTC
TRBD2,TRBV20-1,TRBJ2-1,many,CSARDTIAGGNEQFF,TGCAGTGCTAGAGATACGATAGCGGGAGGCAATGAGCAGTTCTTC
TRBD2,TRBV27,TRBJ2-7,medium-sized,CASSLRLAGGEQYF,TGTGCCAGCAGTTTACGACTAGCGGGAGGGGAGCAGTACTTC
-,TRBV20-1,TRBJ2-5,once,CSAEETQYF,TGCAGTGCGGAAGAGACCCAGTACTTC
-,TRBV28,TRBJ2-1,many,CASSLPGTGRYEQFF,TGTGCCAGCAGTCTCCCTGGGACGGGAAGGTATGAGCAGTTCTTC
TRBD1,TRBV15,TRBJ2-7,many,CATSTRDRDNYEQYF,TGTGCCACCAGCACCCGGGACAGGGACAACTACGAGCAGTACTTC
TRBD1,TRBV5-1,TRBJ2-1,medium-sized,CASSLWGQEEYEQFF,TGCGCCAGCAGCTTGTGGGGACAGGAAGAGTATGAGCAGTTCTTC
-,TRBV2,TRBJ1-4,-,CASSEFRGDYRF,TGTGCCAGCAGTGAATTCCGGGGAGATTATCGCTTT
-,TRBV12-5,TRBJ2-2,-,CASGLSSLVGRRTGELFF,TGTGCTAGTGGTTTGTCCTCATTGGTGGGGCGGAGGACCGGGGAGCTGTTTTTT
TRBD1,TRBV28,TRBJ1-2,once,CAISRPSGTGRYGYTF,TGTGCCATTAGCCGCCCTTCCGGGACAGGAAGGTATGGCTACACCTTC
-,TRBV28,TRBJ1-1,medium-sized,CASSWNTEAFF,TGTGCCAGCAGTTGGAACACTGAAGCTTTCTTT
-,TRBV20-1,TRBJ1-1,many,CSAPEGPEAFF,TGCAGTGCTCCGGAGGGGCCTGAAGCTTTCTTT
-,TRBV7-8,TRBJ2-7,many,CASSLANIGQPFSYEQYF,TGTGCCAGCAGCTTAGCGAATATCGGACAGCCGTTCTCCTACGAGCAGTACTTC
-,TRBV20-1,TRBJ1-6,few,CSARTRGNDNSPLHF,TGCAGTGCTCGGACCCGGGGCAATGATAATTCACCCCTCCACTTT
-,TRBV7-9,TRBJ1-1,many,CASSLGISTEAFF,TGTGCCAGCAGCTTAGGAATATCGACTGAAGCTTTCTTT
TRBD1,TRBV6-1,TRBJ2-6,many,CASSRTGAGANVLTF,TGTGCCAGCAGTAGGACAGGGGCCGGGGCCAACGTCCTGACTTTC
TRBD2,TRBV7-3,TRBJ2-1,many,CASSYLAGANNEQFF,TGTGCCAGCAGCTACTTAGCGGGAGCGAACAATGAGCAGTTCTTC
-,TRBV6-1,TRBJ2-2,many,CASMKEGMNTGELFF,TGTGCCAGCATGAAGGAGGGAATGAACACCGGGGAGCTGTTTTTT
-,TRBV27,TRBJ2-7,many,CASSLAGNAYEQYF,TGTGCCAGCAGTTTGGCGGGGAACGCCTACGAGCAGTACTTC
TRBD1,TRBV27,TRBJ1-2,many,CASKPGQGGYGYTF,TGTGCCAGCAAACCCGGACAGGGTGGCTATGGCTACACCTTC
-,TRBV2,TRBJ1-2,many,CASSELPNYGYTF,TGTGCCAGCAGTGAGCTGCCTAACTATGGCTACACCTTC
-,TRBV28,TRBJ1-6,many,CASKTFLNSPLHF,TGTGCCAGCAAAACCTTCTTAAATTCACCCCTCCACTTT
-,TRBV24-1,TRBJ2-5,many,CATSDADSQETQYF,TGTGCCACCAGTGATGCGGACAGTCAAGAGACCCAGTACTTC
-,TRBV28,TRBJ2-2,-,CSSSLAGPANTGELFF,TGTTCCAGCAGTTTGGCGGGTCCGGCGAACACCGGGGAGCTGTTTTTT
-,TRBV5-1,TRBJ2-1,many,CASSNYGTQLYNEQFF,TGCGCCAGCAGCAATTACGGTACACAACTCTACAATGAGCAGTTCTTC
TRBD1,TRBV20-1,TRBJ1-2,many,CSADHLRQGQDGYTF,TGCAGTGCTGACCACCTCCGACAGGGACAAGATGGCTACACCTTC
-,TRBV28,TRBJ2-7,medium-sized,CASSFLQGSGSYEQYF,TGTGCCAGCAGTTTCCTTCAGGGTTCGGGCTCCTACGAGCAGTACTTC
-,TRBV30,TRBJ2-7,many,CAWGPIILGEQYF,TGTGCCTGGGGACCGATTATCCTGGGCGAGCAGTACTTC
TRBD1,TRBV4-1,TRBJ1-1,many,CASGVGQGLRDTEAFF,TGCGCCAGCGGGGTGGGACAGGGCCTTAGGGACACTGAAGCTTTCTTT
TRBD2,TRBV5-1,TRBJ2-3,-,CASSSGLAVKDTQYF,TGCGCCAGCAGCTCGGGACTAGCAGTAAAAGATACGCAGTATTTT
-,TRBV28,TRBJ2-3,many,CASSSTLLGTDTQYF,TGTGCCAGCAGTTCGACACTTCTGGGCACAGATACGCAGTATTTT
-,TRBV6-1,TRBJ2-5,many,CASSQGTPPVRETQYF,TGTGCCAGCAGCCAAGGGACTCCCCCGGTTAGAGAGACCCAGTACTTC